Below, 10 T cell receptor beta chains from the same sample are listed, as sequenced in a study of T cells after yellow fever vaccination. TCRdb itself ran the 5' RACE reads through MiXCR, one entry per CDR3 protein. This sample has 150,000 to 200,000 distinct CDR3 sequences, with 8% to 13% found just once. Sample: CD8+ T cells sorted from PBMCs, taken 15 days after the yellow fever booster vaccination. These receptors were collected from a man aged 18 to 35 who received the YFV17D yellow fever vaccine.

This clonotype was observed a few times. The chain has TRBV7-9 and TRBJ2-1; TRBD2 matches at 8 bases. The CDR3 contains 18 residues. J gave up 0 bases and V 1 base, and 8 bases lay outside the gene matches. CDR1 is SEHNR and CDR2 is FQNEAQ in the germline V gene (reference sequence). CDR3 protein: CASSLDAGGYSSYNEQFF. The CDR3 nucleotides are TGTGCCAGCAGCTTAGATGCGGGGGGATACAGCTCCTACAATGAGCAGTTCTTC. The full variable domain, rest sourced from reference TRBV7-9 and TRBJ2-1, is DTGVSQNPRHKITKRGQNVTFRCDPISEHNRLYWYRQTLGQGPEFLTYFQNEAQLEKSRLLSDRFSAERPKGSFSTLEIQRTEQGDSAMYLCASSLDAGGYSSYNEQFFGPGTRLTVL.

The sample holds a few counts of this clonotype. V and J are TRBV7-2 and TRBJ2-4; 8 bases are shared with TRBD1. CDR3 length equals 17 residues. The trim removed 6 bases at V and 3 bases at J, leaving 13 bases unmatched. In germline, CDR1 is SGHTA, CDR2 FQGNSA. For the CDR3, the DNA is TGTGCCAGCAGGTCGACTACAGGGGGAGAAGGCAAAAACATTCAGTACTTC. It encodes CASRSTTGGEGKNIQYF.

As DNA, the CDR3 is TGTGCCAGCAGCCAACCCTCCCGGTCTAACTATGGCTACACCTTC. This gives the protein CASSQPSRSNYGYTF. The genes are TRBV7-8 and TRBJ1-2; D is undetermined. The CDR3 spans 15 residues. Germline V gene data show CDR1 as SGHVS and CDR2 as FQNEAQ. The V and J ends lost 5 bases and 0 bases respectively, with 13 bases between them.

This clonotype came up a few times. This chain uses TRBV5-1 with TRBJ1-1; no reliable D call. There are 16 residues in the CDR3. V was shortened by 5 bases and J by 0 bases, with 17 bases between the two germline ends. The germline V gene encodes CDR1 SGHRS and CDR2 YFSETQ. This chain's CDR3 is CASRLAGEPMNTEAFF. The DNA of the CDR3 is TGCGCCAGCAGGCTAGCGGGTGAACCCATGAACACTGAAGCTTTCTTT.

Details on this clonotype: The CDR3 ends on some other residue instead of the conserved phenylalanine or tryptophan, so this is likely a read error. The limits of the CDR3 on the DNA are not certain, so only TCRdb's listed CDR3 is given. The V call is TRBV12-3 or TRBV12-4, the J call TRBJ1-3; TRBD1, the D gene given by the table, was not confirmed from the DNA. Including both end residues, the CDR3 is 10 amino acids long. This chain's CDR3 is CASSLIDRGV.

The rearrangement uses TRBV29-1 and TRBJ2-7; D uncertain. The CDR3 has 12 amino acids. CDR1 and CDR2 (germline): SQVTM, ANQGSEA. The germline V and J ends were trimmed by 4 bases and 2 bases, with 9 bases remaining between them. This CDR3 reads CSVGMGTYEQYF. The CDR3 region has the DNA TGCAGCGTTGGCATGGGGACCTACGAGCAGTACTTC.

V gene TRBV7-8 combines with J gene TRBJ1-2; no firm D call. CDR1 and CDR2 from the germline V gene are SGHVS and FQNEAQ. The germline V and J ends were trimmed by 1 base and 0 bases, with 3 bases remaining between them. The CDR3 sequence is 13 residues long. CDR3: CASSLVANYGYTF. CDR3 bases: TGTGCCAGCAGCTTAGTTGCTAACTATGGCTACACCTTC.

This clonotype was counted only a few times. This chain links TRBV25-1 with TRBJ2-7; D tentatively reads TRBD1 or TRBD2 (7 bases each). V lost 7 bases and J 5 bases, leaving 15 bases between the germline ends. Germline CDR1 MGHDK, CDR2 SYGVNS. The CDR3 covers 13 residues. In DNA form, the CDR3 reads TGTGCCAGCACCCCAGGGGGGGCCCACGAGCAGTACGTC. Its translation is CASTPGGAHEQYV.

This clonotype was seen a few times. The CDR3 loop reads CASSIGVTEAFF. CDR3 nucleotides: TGTGCCAGTAGTATTGGGGTGACTGAAGCTTTCTTT. This rearrangement joins TRBV19 to TRBJ1-1; no reliable D call. Trimming pared 3 bases from V and 5 bases from J, leaving 7 bases between. CDR1 LNHDA and CDR2 SQIVND come from the germline V gene (reference sequence). The CDR3 totals 12 residues.

This clonotype appeared a few times. The chain links TRBV15 to TRBJ1-2, with 7 positions matching TRBD1. This CDR3 comprises 13 residues. Trimming at V came to 3 bases and at J to 9 bases, leaving 7 bases not matched to a gene. CDR1 and CDR2 (germline): LNHNV, YYDKDF (reference sequence). The CDR3 sequence: CATSRAGGKSYTF. In DNA form, the CDR3 reads TGTGCCACCAGCAGGGCAGGGGGAAAAAGCTACACCTTC.